This T cell receptor beta chain was sequenced for a study of cytomegalovirus exposure and HLA in healthy donors. Looking at the study overall: A previous analysis identified 95 million to 130 million unique TCR beta sequences derived from roughly 180 million T cells. Roughly 77 million unique TCRs from HLA-typed donors made up an early data release.

The study, taken as a whole, reports: A highly shared variant cluster was judged a likely technical artifact.

The CDR3 loop spans 13 amino acids. Germline V CDR1 and CDR2: MDHEN, SYDVKM. The J segment lost 5 bases and the V segment lost 7 bases, leaving 4 bases of the junction unmatched. Amplification used 60 Vbeta primers and 13 Jbeta primers. TCRdb's copy holds only in-frame clones and misses some; the assay was immunoSEQ multiplex PCR. Of 200,000 or so clones listed, about 89% are singletons. About this clone itself: Its specificity is unknown.

V usage is TRBV28 and J usage is TRBJ2-2; 7 bases match TRBD2. Sequencing input: PBMCs. The source of this sequence is a man aged 25 to 40 in good health and CMV-seronegative. The CDR3 loop reads CASKSGGTGELFF. The CDR3 DNA follows: TGTGCCAGCAAGTCGGGGGGTACCGGGGAGCTGTTTTTT.